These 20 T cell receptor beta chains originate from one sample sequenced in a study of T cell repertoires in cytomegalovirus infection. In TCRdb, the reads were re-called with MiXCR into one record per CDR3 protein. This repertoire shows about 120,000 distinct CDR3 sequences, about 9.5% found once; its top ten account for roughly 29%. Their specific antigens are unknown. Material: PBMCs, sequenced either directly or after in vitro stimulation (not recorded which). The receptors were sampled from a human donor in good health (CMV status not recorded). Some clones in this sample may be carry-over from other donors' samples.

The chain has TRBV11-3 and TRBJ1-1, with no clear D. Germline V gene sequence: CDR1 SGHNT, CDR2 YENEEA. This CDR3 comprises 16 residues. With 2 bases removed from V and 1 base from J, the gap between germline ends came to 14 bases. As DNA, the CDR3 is TGTGCCAGCAGCTTACAGAATTGGACGGGGAACACTGAAGCTTTCTTT. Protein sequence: CASSLQNWTGNTEAFF. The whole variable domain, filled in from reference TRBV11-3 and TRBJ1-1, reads EAGVVQSPRYKIIEKKQPVAFWCNPISGHNTLYWYLQNLGQGPELLIRYENEEAVDDSQLPKDRFSAERLKGVDSTLKIQPAELGDSAVYLCASSLQNWTGNTEAFFGQGTRLTVV.

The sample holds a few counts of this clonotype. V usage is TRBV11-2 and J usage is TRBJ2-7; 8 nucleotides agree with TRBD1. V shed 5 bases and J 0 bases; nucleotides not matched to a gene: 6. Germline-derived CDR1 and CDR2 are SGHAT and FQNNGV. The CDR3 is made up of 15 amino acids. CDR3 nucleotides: TGTGCCAGCAGCATCGACAGGGGAAGCTCCTACGAGCAGTACGTC. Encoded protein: CASSIDRGSSYEQYV.

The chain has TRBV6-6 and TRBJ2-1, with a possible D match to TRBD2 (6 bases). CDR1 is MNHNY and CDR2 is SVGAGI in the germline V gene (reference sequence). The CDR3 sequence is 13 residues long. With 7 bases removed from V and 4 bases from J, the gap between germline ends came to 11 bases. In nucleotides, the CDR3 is TGTGCCAGCACCTTAGCGGCGTACAATGAGCAGTTCTTC. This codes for CASTLAAYNEQFF.

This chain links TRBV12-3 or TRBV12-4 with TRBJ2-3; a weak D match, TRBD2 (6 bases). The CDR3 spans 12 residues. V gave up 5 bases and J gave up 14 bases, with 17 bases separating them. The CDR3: CASSPLGRDLYF. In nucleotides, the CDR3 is TGTGCCAGCAGTCCTCTCGGGCGGGACCTGTATTTT.

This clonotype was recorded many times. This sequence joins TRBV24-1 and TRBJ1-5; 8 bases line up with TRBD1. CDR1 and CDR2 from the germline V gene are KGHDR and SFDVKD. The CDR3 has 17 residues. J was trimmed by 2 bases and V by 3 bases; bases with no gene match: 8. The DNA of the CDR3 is TGTGCCACCAGTGATGCGCAGGGGGCGCTCGGCAATCAGCCCCAGCATTTT. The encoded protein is CATSDAQGALGNQPQHF.

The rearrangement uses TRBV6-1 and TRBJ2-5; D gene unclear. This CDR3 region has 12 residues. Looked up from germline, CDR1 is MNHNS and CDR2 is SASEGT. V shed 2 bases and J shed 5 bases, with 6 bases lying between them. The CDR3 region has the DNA TGTGCCAGCAGTGAACAAAGGGAGACCCAGTACTTC. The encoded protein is CASSEQRETQYF.

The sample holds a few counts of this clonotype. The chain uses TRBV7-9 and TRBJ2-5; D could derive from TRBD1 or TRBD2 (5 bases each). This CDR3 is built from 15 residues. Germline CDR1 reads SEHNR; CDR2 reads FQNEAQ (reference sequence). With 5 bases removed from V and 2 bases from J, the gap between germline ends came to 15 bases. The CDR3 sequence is CASSTRTGPQETQYF. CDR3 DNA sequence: TGTGCCAGCAGCACCCGGACGGGACCACAAGAGACCCAGTACTTC.

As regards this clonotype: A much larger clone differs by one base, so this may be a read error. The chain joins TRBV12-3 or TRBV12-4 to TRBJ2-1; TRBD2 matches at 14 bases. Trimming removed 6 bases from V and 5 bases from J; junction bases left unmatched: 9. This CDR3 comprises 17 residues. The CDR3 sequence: CASSPDPGLAGDNEQFF. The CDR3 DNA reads TGTGCCAGCAGCCCAGACCCGGGACTAGCGGGAGACAATGAGCAGTTCTTC.

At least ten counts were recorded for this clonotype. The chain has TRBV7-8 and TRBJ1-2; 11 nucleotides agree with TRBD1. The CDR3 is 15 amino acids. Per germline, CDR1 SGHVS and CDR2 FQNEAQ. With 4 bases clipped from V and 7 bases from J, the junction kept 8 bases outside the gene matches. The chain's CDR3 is CASSYFPGQGGGYTF. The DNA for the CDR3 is TGTGCCAGCAGCTACTTTCCGGGACAGGGGGGTGGCTACACCTTC.

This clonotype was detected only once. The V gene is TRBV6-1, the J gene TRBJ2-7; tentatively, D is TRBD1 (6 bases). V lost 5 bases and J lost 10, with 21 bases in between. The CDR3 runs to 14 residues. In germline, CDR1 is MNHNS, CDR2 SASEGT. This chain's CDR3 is CASSPPGALGKQYV. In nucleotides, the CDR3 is TGTGCCAGCAGTCCGCCAGGGGCCCTAGGCAAACAGTACGTC.

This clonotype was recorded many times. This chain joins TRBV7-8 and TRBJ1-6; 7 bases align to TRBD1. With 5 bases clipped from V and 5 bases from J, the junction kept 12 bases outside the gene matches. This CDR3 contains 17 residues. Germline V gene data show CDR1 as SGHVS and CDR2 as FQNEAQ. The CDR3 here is CASSQTAGGINNSPLHF. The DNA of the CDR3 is TGTGCCAGCAGCCAAACAGCAGGGGGGATAAATAATTCACCCCTCCACTTT.

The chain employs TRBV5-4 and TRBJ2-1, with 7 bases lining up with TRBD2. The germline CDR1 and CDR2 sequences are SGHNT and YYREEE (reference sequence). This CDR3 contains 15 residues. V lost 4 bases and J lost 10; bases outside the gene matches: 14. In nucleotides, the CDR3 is TGTGCCAGCAGCCCAAGCGGGATAATTTCTGGGGAGCAGTTCTTC. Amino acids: CASSPSGIISGEQFF.

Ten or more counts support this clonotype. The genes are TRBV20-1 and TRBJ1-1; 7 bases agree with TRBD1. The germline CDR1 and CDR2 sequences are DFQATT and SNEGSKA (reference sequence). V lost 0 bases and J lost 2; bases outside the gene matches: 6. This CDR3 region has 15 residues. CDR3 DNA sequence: TGCAGTGCTAGAGATTCTACAGGGGACAACACTGAAGCTTTCTTT. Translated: CSARDSTGDNTEAFF.

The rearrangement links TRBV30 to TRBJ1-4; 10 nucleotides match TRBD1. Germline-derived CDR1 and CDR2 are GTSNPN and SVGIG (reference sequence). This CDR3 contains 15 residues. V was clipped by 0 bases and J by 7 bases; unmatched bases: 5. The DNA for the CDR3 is TGTGCCTGGAGTGTACGGACAGGGGGAAGTGAAAAACTGTTTTTT. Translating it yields CAWSVRTGGSEKLFF.

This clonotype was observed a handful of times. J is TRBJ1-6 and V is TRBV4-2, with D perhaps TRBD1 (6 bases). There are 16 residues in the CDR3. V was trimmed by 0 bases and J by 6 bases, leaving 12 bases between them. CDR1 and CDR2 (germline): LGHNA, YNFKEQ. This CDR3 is CASSQDPGQTNSPLHF. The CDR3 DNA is TGTGCCAGCAGCCAAGATCCCGGACAGACTAATTCACCCCTCCACTTT.

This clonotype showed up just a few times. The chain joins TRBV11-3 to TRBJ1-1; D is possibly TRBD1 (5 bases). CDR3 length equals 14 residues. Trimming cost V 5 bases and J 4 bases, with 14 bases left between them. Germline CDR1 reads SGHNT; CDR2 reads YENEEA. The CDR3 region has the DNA TGTGCCAGCAGCGGGAGGGCAGGGACCACTGAAGCTTTCTTT. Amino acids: CASSGRAGTTEAFF.

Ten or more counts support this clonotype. CDR3 sequence reads: CASSLGMNTEAFF. The CDR3 DNA reads TGTGCCAGCAGCCTGGGGATGAACACTGAAGCTTTCTTT. The V call is TRBV7-2, the J call TRBJ1-1; D not certain. CDR1 and CDR2 (germline): SGHTA, FQGNSA. V dropped 5 bases and J dropped 0 bases, with 7 bases sitting between them. The length of the CDR3 is 13 residues.

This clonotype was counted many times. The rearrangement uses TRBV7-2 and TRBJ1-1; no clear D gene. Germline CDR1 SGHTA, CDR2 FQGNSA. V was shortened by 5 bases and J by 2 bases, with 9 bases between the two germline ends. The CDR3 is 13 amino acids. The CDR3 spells CASSEGPNTEAFF. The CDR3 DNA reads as TGTGCCAGCAGCGAGGGCCCCAACACTGAAGCTTTCTTT.

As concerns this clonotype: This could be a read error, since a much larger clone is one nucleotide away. The CDR3 region is CASSFHETQYF. The CDR3 coding sequence is TGTGCCAGCAGCTTCCACGAGACCCAGTACTTC. This chain joins TRBV5-4 and TRBJ2-5; D is undetermined. Germline V CDR1 and CDR2: SGHNT, YYREEE (reference sequence). V dropped 2 bases and J dropped 5 bases, with 4 bases sitting between them. This CDR3 spans 11 amino acids. The variable domain in full, with the rest retrieved from reference TRBV5-4 and TRBJ2-5, is ETGVTQSPTHLIKTRGQQVTLRCSSQSGHNTVSWYQQALGQGPQFIFQYYREEENGRGNFPPRFSGLQFPNYSSELNVNALELDDSALYLCASSFHETQYFGPGTRLLVL.

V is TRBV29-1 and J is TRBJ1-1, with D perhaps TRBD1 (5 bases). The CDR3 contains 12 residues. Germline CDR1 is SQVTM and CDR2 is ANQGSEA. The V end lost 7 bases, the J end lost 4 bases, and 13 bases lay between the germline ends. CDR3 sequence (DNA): TGCAGCGCCCGAAGGGGCCCCACTGAAGCTTTCTTT. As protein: CSARRGPTEAFF. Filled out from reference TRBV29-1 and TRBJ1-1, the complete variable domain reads SAVISQKPSRDICQRGTSLTIQCQVDSQVTMMFWYRQQPGQSLTLIATANQGSEATYESGFVIDKFPISRPNLTFSTLTVSNMSPEDSSIYLCSARRGPTEAFFGQGTRLTVV.